The count of the clone carrying this T cell receptor (beta chain) is one. Antigen specificity is unknown. The method was immunoSEQ multiplex PCR; TCRdb's version includes in-frame clones alone and lacks a portion of them. The sample lists about 7,100 clones; 70% to 90% were seen once. Time point here: recipient sample about 28 days before transplant, after cytoreduction. The sample comes from a study of T cell clonotyping in hematopoietic cell transplantation. Study overall: Pretransplant recipient samples were taken after cytoreduction.

The CDR3 runs to 18 residues. In germline, CDR1 is ENHRY, CDR2 SYGVKD. V lost 10 bases and J lost 10; bases outside the gene matches: 26. Study observations and caveats: After transplant, recipient diversity fell while pathologically expanded clonotypes grew through day 180. CD4 and CD8 repertoire contributions could not be separated without sorting.

The chain joins TRBV10-3 to TRBJ2-1, with 9 bases fitting TRBD1. The TCR comes from a man aged 25 to 40 with acute myeloid leukemia. Some clones in this sample may be carry-over from other donors' samples. The specimen was peripheral blood mononuclear cells, collected before stem cell transplant. DNA for the CDR3: TGTGCCACCGACCCGGGCCTTTATAGGGGACAGGGACAGGGAGAGCAGTTCTTC. It translates to CATDPGLYRGQGQGEQFF.